This T cell receptor beta chain came from a study of T cell repertoires in ileal Crohn's disease. General study points: Compared with CD4 T cells, sorted CD8 cells carried more expanded clones.

Per sample, roughly 530 nanograms of biopsy DNA were TCRB immunosequenced. The method was immunoSEQ multiplex PCR; TCRdb's version includes in-frame clones alone and lacks a portion of them. Here the sample spans more than 60,000 clones, about 89% being singletons. Time point here: neoterminal ileum biopsy at postoperative endoscopy, about 6 months after surgery. The length of the CDR3 is 17 residues. In germline, CDR1 is SGDLS, CDR2 YYNGEE. The V segment lost 3 bases and the J segment 2 bases; nucleotides outside the gene matches: 8. In the case of this clone: Antigen unknown.

Sequencing used ileal tissue. This TCR derives from an adult with Crohn's disease. The chain combines TRBV9 with TRBJ2-6, with 7 bases identical to TRBD1. For the CDR3, the DNA is TGTGCCAGCAGCGAAGACAGGGTGCCCACTGGGGCCAACGTCCTGACTTTC. Its translation is CASSEDRVPTGANVLTF.